A single sample gave rise to the 2 T cell receptor beta chains below, sequenced in a study of monozygotic twins with inflammatory bowel disease. After re-calling the 5' RACE reads, TCRdb lists one entry per CDR3 protein, DNA absent. This table holds 400,000 to 500,000 distinct CDR3 sequences. Sequencing was done on a sample of blood. These receptors all stem from a human donor with ulcerative colitis or Crohn's disease, or a healthy co-twin of an affected twin (not recorded which).

The chain couples TRBV5-1 to TRBJ2-3; TCRdb selects TRBD1, and the lack of DNA leaves this call unchecked. Germline V lookup: CDR1 SGHRS, CDR2 YFSETQ. CDR3 length: 15 residues. Here the CDR3 reads CASSLDGISTDTQYF.

J is TRBJ1-1 and V is TRBV7-8. CDR1 is SGHVS, CDR2 FQNEAQ, per germline. CDR3 size: 12 residues. The CDR3 loop is CASSGTVGVAFF.